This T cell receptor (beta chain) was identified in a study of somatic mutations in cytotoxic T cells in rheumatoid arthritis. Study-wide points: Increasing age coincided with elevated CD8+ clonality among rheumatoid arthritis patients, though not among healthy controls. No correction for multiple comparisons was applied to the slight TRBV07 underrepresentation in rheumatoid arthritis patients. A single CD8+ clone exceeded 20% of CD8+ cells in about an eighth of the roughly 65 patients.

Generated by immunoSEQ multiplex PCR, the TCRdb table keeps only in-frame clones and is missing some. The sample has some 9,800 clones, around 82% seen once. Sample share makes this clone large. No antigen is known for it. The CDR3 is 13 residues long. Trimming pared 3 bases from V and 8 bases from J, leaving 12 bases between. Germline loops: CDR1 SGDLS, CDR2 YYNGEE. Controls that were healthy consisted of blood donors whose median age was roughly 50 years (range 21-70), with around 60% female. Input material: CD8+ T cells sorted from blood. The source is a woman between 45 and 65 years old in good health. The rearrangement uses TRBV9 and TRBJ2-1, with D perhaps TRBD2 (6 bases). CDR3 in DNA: TGTGCCAGCAGCGGACTAGGGAATCATGAGCAGTTCTTC. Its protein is CASSGLGNHEQFF.